The clone carrying this T cell receptor beta chain was found a few times. What it binds is not known. The source of the sample is a study of T cell repertoires in cytomegalovirus infection. The study's findings and limits: HLA-C-restricted CMV clonotypes gave the most frequent clonotype in two of eight donors.

Germline-derived CDR1 and CDR2 are SGDLS and YYNGEE. The CDR3 loop spans 13 amino acids. J lost 10 bases, V lost 4 bases, and 6 bases had no gene match. TCRdb reprocessed the reads via MiXCR and lists one record per CDR3 protein. This sample carries about 770,000 distinct CDR3 sequences, 25% to 35% of them seen once, and the ten largest clones take around 12%. This receptor was taken from a human donor in good health (CMV status not recorded). Some clones in this sample may be carry-over from other donors' samples. The chain couples TRBV9 to TRBJ2-5, with 11 positions matching TRBD1. Sequenced material: cultured CD8+ T cells from PBMCs, taken from culture after CMV antigen stimulation. CDR3 residues: CASSLGTGGFQYF. CDR3 DNA: TGTGCCAGCAGCCTCGGGACAGGGGGTTTCCAGTACTTC.